The 16 T cell receptor beta chains reported below all come from one sample, sequenced in a study of tumor-infiltrating lymphocytes in localized non-small cell lung cancer. Profiling relied on immunoSEQ multiplex PCR, and the TCRdb table lists in-frame clones only, not all of them. The repertoire holds 10,000 to 15,000 clones, with 65% to 75% as singletons. The source material was uninvolved lung tissue not adjacent to the tumor. The receptors were gathered from a human donor with non-small cell lung cancer.

Only a few counts were recorded for this clone. J is TRBJ2-3 and V is TRBV5-1; D is unresolved. CDR1 is SGHRS and CDR2 is YFSETQ in the germline V gene. The CDR3 has 14 residues. Trimming took off 7 bases at V and 2 bases at J, with 14 bases between the two ends. CDR3 nucleotides: TGCGCCAGCGGCCAACCAGAGAACACAGATACGCAGTATTTT. Encoded protein: CASGQPENTDTQYF.

J is TRBJ1-1 and V is TRBV10-2; D is uncertain. This CDR3 spans 11 amino acids. Trimming took off 6 bases at V and 2 bases at J, with 4 bases between the two ends. The V gene's germline CDR1 is WSHSY and CDR2 SAAADI. The CDR3 here is CASRDNTEAFF. The DNA of the CDR3 is TGCGCCAGCAGGGACAACACTGAAGCTTTCTTT.

This chain connects TRBV4-1 to TRBJ2-5; D gene uncertain. Between the trimmed V and J ends, which lost 1 base and 4 bases, there was a span of 16 bases. The CDR3 sequence is 16 residues long. The germline V gene encodes CDR1 MGHRA and CDR2 YSYEKL. This CDR3 reads CASSQVNLGFVETQYF. CDR3 nucleotides: TGCGCCAGCAGCCAAGTTAATCTAGGTTTTGTAGAGACCCAGTACTTC.

V and J are TRBV19 and TRBJ1-2; 8 positions agree with TRBD1. V lost 8 bases and J lost 5; bases outside the gene matches: 10. This CDR3 contains 14 residues. CDR1 and CDR2 from the germline V gene are LNHDA and SQIVND (reference sequence). As DNA, the CDR3 is TGTGCCAGTTCCCGGACCGGGACAGGATATGGCTACACCTTC. This encodes CASSRTGTGYGYTF.

This clone was found a few times. The chain recombines TRBV9 with TRBJ2-3; D is unresolved. Trimming took off 3 bases at V and 2 bases at J, with 22 bases between the two ends. CDR3 size: 18 residues. Germline assignment: CDR1 SGDLS and CDR2 YYNGEE. The CDR3, as DNA: TGTGCCAGCAGCGGAGCCCCCCGGTTCGCCGAGCACACAGATACGCAGTATTTT. This translates into CASSGAPRFAEHTDTQYF.

V usage is TRBV30 and J usage is TRBJ2-5; D is ambiguous. Germline V gene lookup returns CDR1 GTSNPN and CDR2 SVGIG (reference sequence). V was clipped by 6 bases and J by 3 bases, with 17 bases between them. The CDR3 has 14 amino acids. The CDR3 region has the DNA TGTGCCTGTCAGATCGGAACACTAAAAGAGACCCAGTACTTC. The encoded protein is CACQIGTLKETQYF.

This clone has just a few counts. The chain has TRBV5-6 and TRBJ1-2, with D perhaps matching TRBD1 (6 bases). Trimming left V 0 bases short and J 4 bases short, with 10 bases between. The CDR3 loop spans 14 amino acids. The germline V gene encodes CDR1 SGHDT and CDR2 YYEEEE. This CDR3 is CASSLGGRAYGYTF. CDR3 coding DNA: TGTGCCAGCAGCTTGGGGGGGCGCGCCTATGGCTACACCTTC.

V usage is TRBV5-4 and J usage is TRBJ2-7, with D perhaps given as TRBD1 or TRBD2 (6 bases each). The CDR3 extends over 13 amino acids. Germline loops: CDR1 SGHNT, CDR2 YYREEE (reference sequence). Between the trimmed V and J ends, which lost 0 bases and 6 bases, there was a span of 10 bases. The CDR3 nucleotides are TGTGCCAGCAGCTTGGACGGGGGCCGCGAGCAGTACTTC. It encodes CASSLDGGREQYF.

This clone was found a few times. V is TRBV5-1 and J is TRBJ2-7; a possible D gene is TRBD1 (5 bases). V dropped 4 bases and J dropped 5 bases, with 16 bases sitting between them. The CDR3 contains 14 residues. From germline, CDR1 is SGHRS and CDR2 YFSETQ. The CDR3 reads CASSIRVNVDEQYF. The CDR3 DNA reads TGCGCCAGCAGCATCAGGGTGAATGTGGACGAGCAGTACTTC.

A remark on this clone: Other DNA sequences from this sample encode an identical CDR3 as well. The V and J genes are TRBV28 and TRBJ2-2, with TRBD2 matching 8 bases. This CDR3 contains 15 residues. Germline CDR1 MDHEN, CDR2 SYDVKM. V shed 6 bases, J shed 1 base, and the junction held 4 bases outside the gene matches. The DNA of the CDR3 is TGTGCCAGCAGACCTACTAGCGGGAACACCGGGGAGCTGTTTTTT. Translated: CASRPTSGNTGELFF.

The gene calls are TRBV7-7 and TRBJ1-1, with D possibly being TRBD1 (5 bases). V was shortened by 2 bases and J by 1 base, with 17 bases between the two germline ends. CDR3 length: 17 amino acids. Germline loops: CDR1 SSHAT, CDR2 FNYEAQ (reference sequence). The CDR3 is CASSLNDGTNRNTEAFF. The CDR3 DNA reads TGTGCCAGCAGCTTAAATGATGGGACGAACCGGAACACTGAAGCTTTCTTT. The full variable domain, in which reference TRBV7-7 and TRBJ1-1 provide the parts outside the CDR3, is GAGVSQSPRYKVTKRGQDVTLRCDPISSHATLYWYQQALGQGPEFLTYFNYEAQPDKSGLPSDRFSAERPEGSISTLTIQRTEQRDSAMYRCASSLNDGTNRNTEAFFGQGTRLTVV.

The V gene is TRBV7-8, the J gene TRBJ1-1; no reliable D call. There are 15 residues in the CDR3. Germline CDR1 SGHVS, CDR2 FQNEAQ. Trimming shortened V by 1 base and J by 5 bases, and 14 bases separated the two germline ends. The CDR3 region is CASSLGSGRETEAFF. The CDR3 DNA sequence: TGTGCCAGCAGCTTAGGTTCTGGGAGGGAGACTGAAGCTTTCTTT.

The gene calls are TRBV18 and TRBJ1-5, with 7 bases lining up with TRBD1. V dropped 2 bases and J dropped 5; count of bases not matched to a gene: 3. CDR3 length: 14 amino acids. Germline lookup yields CDR1 KGHSH and CDR2 LQKENI. Here the CDR3 DNA reads TGTGCCAGCTCACCAATACAGGGGTATCAGCCCCAGCATTTT. This gives the protein CASSPIQGYQPQHF.

The chain employs TRBV6-5 and TRBJ2-1, with D tentatively TRBD2 (6 bases). Germline V gene sequence: CDR1 MNHEY, CDR2 SVGAGI. The V gene lost 7 bases and the J gene lost 4 bases, with 8 bases spanning the gap. The CDR3 spans 12 residues. In DNA form, the CDR3 reads TGTGCCAGCAATGCGGGATACAATGAGCAGTTCTTC. Translated, it gives CASNAGYNEQFF.

The rearrangement joins TRBV6-5 to TRBJ1-2; 8 nucleotides match TRBD1. J was trimmed by 6 bases and V by 5 bases; bases with no gene match: 8. The CDR3 contains 14 residues. Germline V gene data show CDR1 as MNHEY and CDR2 as SVGAGI. CDR3 region: CASSTRTGQNGYTF. The CDR3 nucleotides are TGTGCCAGCAGTACCCGGACAGGGCAGAATGGCTACACCTTC.

The rearrangement uses TRBV5-1 and TRBJ2-2; TRBD1 or TRBD2 may be the D gene (6 bases each). Germline V gene data show CDR1 as SGHRS and CDR2 as YFSETQ. The CDR3 extends over 15 amino acids. V lost 0 bases, J lost 5 bases, and 11 bases lay in between. CDR3 DNA sequence: TGCGCCAGCAGCTTGGATCCGGGGGCAACCGGGGAGCTGTTTTTT. Protein product: CASSLDPGATGELFF.